The 32 T cell receptor beta chains reported below all come from one sample, sequenced in a study of post-analysis software for immune sequencing data. Overall study findings and caveats: In patients, about five TRBV segments were more frequent than in controls, with TRBV5-6, TRBV5-1 and TRBV20-1 among them.

Tagging with unique molecular identifiers was a feature of the TCR beta cDNA libraries. TCRdb fed the PCR reads into MiXCR, producing one record per CDR3 protein. The table lists roughly 570,000 distinct CDR3 sequences, roughly 34% of them singletons. No antigen has been identified for these receptors. The sequencing input was blood. The receptors come from a girl aged 2-17 years with multiple sclerosis.

This sequence joins TRBV20-1 and TRBJ2-7, with a possible D match to TRBD2 (5 bases). The germline gives CDR1 DFQATT, CDR2 SNEGSKA (reference sequence). This CDR3 spans 14 amino acids. V was trimmed by 3 bases and J by 2 bases, leaving 14 bases between them. CDR3 amino acids: CSASRSGFPYEQYF. CDR3 nucleotides: TGCAGTGCTAGCCGCTCGGGGTTCCCCTACGAGCAGTACTTC.

V and J are TRBV28 and TRBJ2-1; 8 bases match TRBD2. Germline lookup yields CDR1 MDHEN and CDR2 SYDVKM. CDR3 length: 16 residues. V lost 6 bases, J lost 1 base, and 8 bases stayed unmatched. The CDR3 DNA sequence: TGTGCCAGCAGCCCTCCGGGGGGGGAGTCCTACAATGAGCAGTTCTTC. It is translated as CASSPPGGESYNEQFF.

This chain connects TRBV12-3 or TRBV12-4 to TRBJ1-5, with TRBD1 matching over 9 bases. Trimming cost V 3 bases and J 8 bases; bases outside gene matches: 8. The CDR3 is 15 residues long. The CDR3 is CASSFSGTGSEPQHF. CDR3 in DNA: TGTGCCAGCAGTTTTTCTGGGACAGGGAGCGAGCCCCAGCATTTT.

This clonotype was picked up a small number of times. The rearrangement joins TRBV24-1 to TRBJ1-2; 7 bases agree with TRBD1. V lost 2 bases to trimming and J lost 4 bases; unmatched junction nucleotides: 6. Germline CDR1 and CDR2: KGHDR and SFDVKD. The CDR3 spans 15 residues. This CDR3 is CATSDSDRELYGYTF. CDR3 DNA: TGTGCCACCAGTGATTCCGACAGGGAACTCTATGGCTACACCTTC.

The gene calls are TRBV14 and TRBJ2-2; D ambiguous. Germline V CDR1 and CDR2: SGHDN, FVKESK. There are 15 residues in the CDR3. Trimming took 0 bases from V and 5 from J, leaving 10 bases between them. In DNA, the CDR3 is TGTGCCAGCAGCCAAGAAGGCAGAACAACCGGGGAGCTGTTTTTT. It translates to CASSQEGRTTGELFF.

This chain uses TRBV29-1 with TRBJ2-5; 8 nucleotides line up with TRBD2. V lost 6 bases to trimming and J lost 4 bases; unmatched junction nucleotides: 19. Per germline, CDR1 SQVTM and CDR2 ANQGSEA. This CDR3 contains 17 residues. CDR3: CSVGRRGGGQWRETQYF. As DNA, the CDR3 is TGCAGCGTGGGGCGTAGGGGCGGGGGGCAGTGGCGAGAGACCCAGTACTTC. The complete variable domain, with remaining parts taken from reference TRBV29-1 and TRBJ2-5, reads SAVISQKPSRDICQRGTSLTIQCQVDSQVTMMFWYRQQPGQSLTLIATANQGSEATYESGFVIDKFPISRPNLTFSTLTVSNMSPEDSSIYLCSVGRRGGGQWRETQYFGPGTRLLVL.

This CDR3 is CASSPTAGGKRKTQYF. Written as DNA, the CDR3 is TGTGCCAGCAGCCCCACGGCGGGGGGCAAAAGGAAGACCCAGTACTTC. J is TRBJ2-5 and V is TRBV28; TRBD2 matches at 8 bases. The CDR3 covers 16 residues. With V trimmed by 6 bases and J by 6 bases, 15 bases remained unmatched. CDR1 and CDR2 from the germline V gene are MDHEN and SYDVKM. The variable domain in full, completed from reference TRBV28 and TRBJ2-5, reads DVKVTQSSRYLVKRTGEKVFLECVQDMDHENMFWYRQDPGLGLRLIYFSYDVKMKEKGDIPEGYSVSREKKERFSLILESASTNQTSMYLCASSPTAGGKRKTQYFGPGTRLLVL.

This clonotype was detected only a few times. The V and J genes are TRBV5-1 and TRBJ2-4; TRBD1 matches 8 bases. The CDR3 contains 18 residues. With V trimmed by 0 bases and J by 9 bases, 17 bases remained unmatched. Germline lookup yields CDR1 SGHRS and CDR2 YFSETQ. CDR3 sequence reads: CASSLAPGQARFGIIQYF. CDR3 nucleotide sequence: TGCGCCAGCAGCTTGGCTCCGGGACAGGCCCGATTCGGCATCATTCAGTACTTC.

This clonotype was recorded at least ten times. The chain carries TRBV12-3 or TRBV12-4 and TRBJ2-7; possible D gene TRBD1, 6 bases. This CDR3 has 13 residues. Trimming left V 6 bases short and J 0 bases short, with 9 bases between. CDR3 DNA sequence: TGTGCCAGCAGCTCGGACAGCTCCTACGAGCAGTACTTC. Protein: CASSSDSSYEQYF.

Only a few counts were recorded for this clonotype. V and J are TRBV9 and TRBJ2-3; D not resolved. The V end lost 2 bases, the J end lost 2 bases, and 12 bases lay between the germline ends. CDR1 SGDLS and CDR2 YYNGEE come from the germline V gene. The CDR3 is made up of 15 amino acids. The CDR3 coding sequence is TGTGCCAGCAGCGTTATGGAACTCCCCACAGATACGCAGTATTTT. Translated: CASSVMELPTDTQYF.

CDR3 DNA sequence: TGCAGTGCTAGATGGGGGGACAGGGAGGATCAGCCCCAGCATTTT. It codes for CSARWGDREDQPQHF. The chain carries TRBV20-1 and TRBJ1-5; 9 bases agree with TRBD1. Germline V gene lookup returns CDR1 DFQATT and CDR2 SNEGSKA (reference sequence). The trim removed 2 bases at V and 5 bases at J, leaving 7 bases unmatched. The CDR3 extends over 15 amino acids.

The gene calls are TRBV7-9 and TRBJ2-5; TRBD2 matches 7 bases. Germline trimming cut 7 bases from V and 5 bases from J; bases unmatched to any gene: 10. The germline V gene encodes CDR1 SEHNR and CDR2 FQNEAQ (reference sequence). The CDR3 extends over 14 amino acids. The CDR3 region is CASNVGGNSETQYF. CDR3 sequence (DNA): TGTGCCAGCAACGTGGGAGGGAATTCGGAGACCCAGTACTTC.

The chain links TRBV29-1 to TRBJ1-2; D ambiguous. The CDR3 totals 12 residues. V was trimmed by 2 bases and J by 2 bases, leaving 6 bases between them. Germline assignment: CDR1 SQVTM and CDR2 ANQGSEA. The CDR3 loop is CSVESLNYGYTF. The CDR3 nucleotides read TGCAGCGTTGAAAGTCTGAACTATGGCTACACCTTC.

The chain employs TRBV20-1 and TRBJ1-1, with a tentative D call TRBD1 (5 bases). Germline CDR1 DFQATT, CDR2 SNEGSKA (reference sequence). V dropped 4 bases and J dropped 4 bases, with 13 bases sitting between them. There are 13 residues in the CDR3. The CDR3 here is CSAKGHLGTEAFF. The CDR3 region has the DNA TGCAGTGCTAAAGGACACCTCGGCACTGAAGCTTTCTTT.

The chain uses TRBV13 and TRBJ1-2; possible D gene TRBD1, 5 bases. V gave up 5 bases and J gave up 5 bases, with 21 bases separating them. This CDR3 contains 16 residues. Per the germline V gene, CDR1 is PRHDT and CDR2 is FYEKMQ (reference sequence). CDR3: CASSGRDGLVSYGYTF. The CDR3 DNA sequence: TGTGCCAGCAGCGGACGGGACGGACTCGTTTCTTATGGCTACACCTTC.

This chain uses TRBV12-3 or TRBV12-4 with TRBJ2-7, with 16 nucleotides matching TRBD2. Judging by the DNA end, TRBJ2-5 fits better; the J call may be wrong. This CDR3 spans 15 amino acids. The CDR3: CASSGTSGGGETQYF. CDR3 DNA: TGTGCCAGCAGCGGGACTAGCGGGGGGGGGGAGACCCAGTACTTC.

This clonotype occurred a few times. V usage is TRBV29-1 and J usage is TRBJ2-3; D is ambiguous. The CDR3 covers 12 residues. Germline V CDR1 and CDR2: SQVTM, ANQGSEA. The V and J ends lost 4 bases and 4 bases respectively, with 9 bases between them. The CDR3 reads CSVVPIPDTQYF. The CDR3 DNA reads TGCAGCGTTGTCCCCATTCCAGATACGCAGTATTTT.

The chain joins TRBV28 to TRBJ2-5; 9 bases agree with TRBD1. Gene TRBJ2-7 matches the end of the DNA better, so the J call may be wrong. Germline loops: CDR1 MDHEN, CDR2 SYDVKM. The CDR3 totals 14 residues. The DNA for the CDR3 is TGTGCCAGCAGTACGACAGGGGGAGGGCTCGAGCAGTACTTC. It specifies CASSTTGGGLEQYF.

For this clonotype: Germline and junction disagree at one end, which may indicate a read error. This chain uses TRBV7-9 with TRBJ2-3, with D unresolved. The CDR3 length is 14 residues. Germline V gives CDR1 SEHNR, CDR2 FQNEAQ (reference sequence). The CDR3 nucleotides read TGTGTCAGCATCATCCATCAGGGCACAGATACGCAGTATTTT. Translating gives CVSIIHQGTDTQYF.

This sequence joins TRBV5-1 and TRBJ2-1; 9 bases agree with TRBD1. There are 13 residues in the CDR3. Germline V gene lookup returns CDR1 SGHRS and CDR2 YFSETQ. V gave up 3 bases and J gave up 10 bases; unmatched junction bases: 5. The CDR3 bases are TGCGCCAGCAGCTGCGACAGGGGGATCGAGCAGTTCTTC. Amino acids: CASSCDRGIEQFF.

The CDR3 DNA follows: TGCGCCAGCAGCTTTTCCGCCGTCTACGAGCAGTACTTC. Translating it yields CASSFSAVYEQYF. The rearrangement joins TRBV5-1 to TRBJ2-1, with D hard to call. The J call could be wrong; TRBJ2-7 is a better fit for the DNA end. The CDR3 is 13 residues long. Germline values: CDR1 SGHRS, CDR2 YFSETQ.

This clonotype was detected only a few times. The V gene is TRBV11-2, the J gene TRBJ2-5; 9 positions match TRBD1. Per the germline V gene, CDR1 is SGHAT and CDR2 is FQNNGV. V shed 5 bases and J 4 bases; nucleotides not matched to a gene: 11. This CDR3 has 16 amino acids. The CDR3 bases are TGTGCCAGCAGCGACCTATTACAGGGGGCCGGAGAGACCCAGTACTTC. It translates to CASSDLLQGAGETQYF.

This chain connects TRBV3-1 to TRBJ1-2, with a weak D call TRBD1 (5 bases). With 5 bases removed from V and 8 bases from J, the gap between germline ends came to 15 bases. Germline loops: CDR1 LGHDT, CDR2 YNNKEL (reference sequence). This CDR3 contains 13 residues. The CDR3 DNA follows: TGTGCCAGCAGCGCAGGGTTTTCGAGAGGCTACACCTTC. It yields the protein CASSAGFSRGYTF.

This chain connects TRBV4-2 to TRBJ2-1; 9 bases map to TRBD2. J lost 5 bases, V lost 2 bases, and 10 bases had no gene match. The germline V gene has CDR1 LGHNA and CDR2 YNFKEQ. The CDR3 is 17 amino acids. The CDR3 coding sequence is TGTGCCAGCAGCCAAAGGAGTGGCCTAGCGGGGCACAATGAGCAGTTCTTC. Protein product: CASSQRSGLAGHNEQFF.

A few counts support this clonotype. CDR3 bases: TGCAGTGCTAGAGACTCAAGGACGGGGGACACTGAAGCTTTCTTT. It yields the protein CSARDSRTGDTEAFF. This rearrangement joins TRBV20-1 to TRBJ1-1; TRBD1 might be the D (5 bases). Germline V gene lookup returns CDR1 DFQATT and CDR2 SNEGSKA (reference sequence). V was trimmed by 0 bases and J by 3 bases, leaving 14 bases between them. The CDR3 length is 15 residues.

The chain links TRBV14 to TRBJ1-4; 10 bases map to TRBD1. This CDR3 spans 14 amino acids. J was trimmed by 7 bases and V by 5 bases; bases with no gene match: 4. CDR1 is SGHDN, CDR2 FVKESK, per germline. The CDR3 DNA is TGTGCCAGCAGCTTCGGGACAGGGGTTGAAAAACTGTTTTTT. Translating gives CASSFGTGVEKLFF.

The chain has TRBV12-3 or TRBV12-4 and TRBJ2-1; the D gene is possibly TRBD2 (5 bases). Trimming shortened V by 2 bases and J by 6 bases, and 8 bases separated the two germline ends. This CDR3 has 13 amino acids. The CDR3 DNA follows: TGTGCCAGCAGTTTACTAGCTCGCAATGAGCAGTTCTTC. Translated: CASSLLARNEQFF.

This clonotype was counted only a few times. The genes are TRBV20-1 and TRBJ1-1; D ambiguous. The CDR3 is 14 residues long. V was pared by 0 bases and J by 0 bases, with 8 bases between. Germline V gene sequence: CDR1 DFQATT, CDR2 SNEGSKA (reference sequence). The CDR3 sequence is CSARDRVLNTEAFF. For the CDR3, the DNA is TGCAGTGCTAGAGATCGAGTCCTGAACACTGAAGCTTTCTTT.

This chain links TRBV12-3 or TRBV12-4 with TRBJ2-3; a possible D gene is TRBD1 (5 bases). This CDR3 comprises 15 residues. The V gene lost 4 bases and the J gene lost 2 bases, with 13 bases spanning the gap. The chain's CDR3 is CASSSQGLPTDTQYF. CDR3 in DNA: TGTGCCAGCAGTTCCCAGGGTTTGCCCACAGATACGCAGTATTTT.

The chain uses TRBV3-1 and TRBJ2-1; D not certain. The CDR3 extends over 13 amino acids. Per the germline V gene, CDR1 is LGHDT and CDR2 is YNNKEL (reference sequence). V was cut by 6 bases and J by 0 bases, with 6 bases left in between. Here the CDR3 reads CASRGYSYNEQFF. CDR3 DNA sequence: TGTGCCAGCAGGGGATACTCCTACAATGAGCAGTTCTTC.

The chain carries TRBV11-2 and TRBJ2-1, with no clear D. CDR3 length: 16 residues. Trimming stripped 0 bases from V and 2 bases from J, with 11 bases between. Germline V lookup: CDR1 SGHAT, CDR2 FQNNGV. In DNA, the CDR3 is TGTGCCAGCAGCTTAGATCTGAAACCGGCCTACAATGAGCAGTTCTTC. It is translated as CASSLDLKPAYNEQFF.

The chain is built from TRBV14 and TRBJ2-3, with D tentatively TRBD2 (5 bases). V lost 4 bases to trimming and J lost 2 bases, with 13 bases between them. CDR1 SGHDN and CDR2 FVKESK come from the germline V gene. This CDR3 region has 15 residues. The CDR3 bases are TGTGCCAGCAGCCTCTGGACCGGGGTCACAGATACGCAGTATTTT. This sequence encodes CASSLWTGVTDTQYF. The complete variable domain, with remaining parts taken from reference TRBV14 and TRBJ2-3, reads EAGVTQFPSHSVIEKGQTVTLRCDPISGHDNLYWYRRVMGKEIKFLLHFVKESKQDESGMPNNRFLAERTGGTYSTLKVQPAELEDSGVYFCASSLWTGVTDTQYFGPGTRLTVL.